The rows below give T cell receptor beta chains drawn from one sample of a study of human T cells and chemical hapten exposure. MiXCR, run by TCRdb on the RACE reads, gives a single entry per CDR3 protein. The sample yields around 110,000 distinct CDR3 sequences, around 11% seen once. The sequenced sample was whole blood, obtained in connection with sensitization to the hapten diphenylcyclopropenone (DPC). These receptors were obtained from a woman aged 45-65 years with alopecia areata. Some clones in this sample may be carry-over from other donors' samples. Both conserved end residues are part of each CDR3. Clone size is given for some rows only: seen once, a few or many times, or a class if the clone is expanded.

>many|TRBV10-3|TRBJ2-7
CAISGPPSSSYEQYF
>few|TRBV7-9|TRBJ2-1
CASSSARGRGNEQFF
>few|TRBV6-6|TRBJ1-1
CASRSGGGVMAEAFF
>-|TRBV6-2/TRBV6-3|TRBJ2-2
CASKGAGGRPGELFF
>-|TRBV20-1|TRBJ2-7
CSATRTSGRHEQYF
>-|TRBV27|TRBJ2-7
CASSARGGRPHEQYF
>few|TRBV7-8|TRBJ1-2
CASSSAETYGYTF
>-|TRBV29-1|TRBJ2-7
CSTVEGGGSEQYF
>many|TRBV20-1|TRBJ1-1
CSVRNTEAFF
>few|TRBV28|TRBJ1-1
CASSLGEAFF
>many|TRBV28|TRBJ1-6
CASSLAGVDSPLHF
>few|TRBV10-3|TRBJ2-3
CAISDGRTDTQYF
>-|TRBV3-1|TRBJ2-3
CASAGSSTDTQYF
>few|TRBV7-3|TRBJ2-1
CASSPGSRNEQFF
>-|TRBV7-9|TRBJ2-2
CASSHKENTGELFF
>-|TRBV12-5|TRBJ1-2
CASGPGTGGNYGYTF
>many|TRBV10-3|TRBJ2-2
CAASPGTGRNTGELFF
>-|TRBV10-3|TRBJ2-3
CAISARDPSTDTQYF
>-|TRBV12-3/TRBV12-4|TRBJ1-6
CASSSDRGSSPLHF
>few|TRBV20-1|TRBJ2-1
CSASPLADSYNEQFF
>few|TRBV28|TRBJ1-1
CASSSPYSNTEAFF
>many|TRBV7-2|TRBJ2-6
CASSLESSVNVLTF
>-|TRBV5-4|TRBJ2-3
CASSTGTSGRATDTQYF
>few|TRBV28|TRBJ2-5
CASSSASASGGVETQYF